Below, 2 T cell receptor beta chains from the same sample are listed, as sequenced in a study of human T cells and chemical hapten exposure. Noted time point: pre-sensitization, week 0. Treatment noted: therapeutic diphenylcyclopropenone sensitization with weekly scalp DPC. MiXCR, run by TCRdb on the RACE reads, gives a single entry per CDR3 protein. This table holds more than 250,000 distinct CDR3 sequences, over 7.5% found once. The specimen was whole blood, collected in connection with sensitization to the hapten diphenylcyclopropenone (DPC). The receptors originated from a man aged 18 to 35 with alopecia areata. Some clones in this sample may be carry-over from other donors' samples.

In this sample, this clonotype turned up a few times. This chain links TRBV7-3 with TRBJ2-5, with D tentatively TRBD2 (5 bases). The V end was cut by 5 bases, the J end by 5 bases, with 15 bases between. Germline CDR1 and CDR2: SGHTA and FQGTGA. The CDR3 has 14 residues. The CDR3 spells CASSKNRGGETQYF. The CDR3 DNA is TGTGCCAGCAGCAAAAATCGCGGCGGGGAGACCCAGTACTTC.

In its sample, this clonotype was seen a few times. J is TRBJ2-3 and V is TRBV27; weak D call: TRBD2 (7 bases). CDR3 size: 16 residues. CDR1 and CDR2 from the germline V gene are MNHEY and SMNVEV (reference sequence). The V gene lost 5 bases and the J gene lost 0 bases, with 15 bases spanning the gap. CDR3 in amino acids: CASSPLAGASTDTQYF. CDR3 nucleotide sequence: TGTGCCAGCAGTCCCCTCGCGGGGGCTAGCACAGATACGCAGTATTTT.